A selection of T cell receptor beta chains follows, all from one sample in a study of blood T cell repertoires in COVID-19. The method was immunoSEQ multiplex PCR; TCRdb's version includes in-frame clones alone and lacks a portion of them. The data show 210,000 or so clones, with approximately 80% seen just once and approximately 4.6% held by the top ten. The sequenced material came from PBMCs or T cells enriched from blood (not recorded which). These TCRs come from a man under 40 with acute COVID-19. Each CDR3 is given with its conserved first and last residue. The D gene is left open where the match is weak. Size values are once, few and many counts, or a class for expanded clones, and some rows have none.

v_call: TRBV3-1/TRBV3-2; d_call: -; j_call: TRBJ2-3; clone_size: -; cdr3_nt: TGTGCCAGCAGCCAAGCCGAGGGCGGCACAGATACGCAGTATTTT; cdr3_aa: CASSQAEGGTDTQYF
v_call: TRBV7-9; d_call: -; j_call: TRBJ1-2; clone_size: -; cdr3_nt: TGTGCCAGCAGCGAGGACAGCAGACTATATGGCTACACCTTC; cdr3_aa: CASSEDSRLYGYTF
v_call: TRBV6-5; d_call: TRBD1; j_call: TRBJ1-1; clone_size: -; cdr3_nt: TGTGCCAGCACCCGACAGGGGGCGGGCACTGAAGCTTTCTTT; cdr3_aa: CASTRQGAGTEAFF
v_call: TRBV7-3; d_call: TRBD1; j_call: TRBJ2-7; clone_size: few; cdr3_nt: TGTGCCAGCAGCGCGGGACAGGGGGCGAACGAGCAGTACTTC; cdr3_aa: CASSAGQGANEQYF
v_call: TRBV7-9; d_call: -; j_call: TRBJ1-6; clone_size: -; cdr3_nt: TGTGCCAGCAGAACTGGGGGGGCTTCACCCCTCCACTTT; cdr3_aa: CASRTGGASPLHF
v_call: TRBV9; d_call: TRBD1; j_call: TRBJ1-2; clone_size: -; cdr3_nt: TGTGCCAGCAGCGTAGACCCGGGACAGGGGGCTTATGGCTACACCTTC; cdr3_aa: CASSVDPGQGAYGYTF
v_call: TRBV18; d_call: -; j_call: TRBJ2-4; clone_size: -; cdr3_nt: TGTGCCAGCTCACCAAGACTGGAACTAGCCAAAAACATTCAGTACTTC; cdr3_aa: CASSPRLELAKNIQYF
v_call: TRBV29-1; d_call: TRBD2; j_call: TRBJ2-1; clone_size: -; cdr3_nt: TGCAGCGCGGTCGGGCTAGCGGACAATGAGCAGTTCTTC; cdr3_aa: CSAVGLADNEQFF
v_call: TRBV10-3; d_call: -; j_call: TRBJ1-2; clone_size: -; cdr3_nt: TGTGCCATCAGTGAGTCGACGGCAGGCTTCTATGGCTACACCTTC; cdr3_aa: CAISESTAGFYGYTF
v_call: TRBV2; d_call: -; j_call: TRBJ1-2; clone_size: -; cdr3_nt: TGTGCCAGCAGTGAACTAAGGACTGACTATGGCTACACCTTC; cdr3_aa: CASSELRTDYGYTF
v_call: TRBV27; d_call: TRBD2; j_call: TRBJ2-1; clone_size: -; cdr3_nt: TGTGCCAGCAGGTCGGGGGGTCATGAGCAGTTCTTC; cdr3_aa: CASRSGGHEQFF
v_call: TRBV2; d_call: TRBD1; j_call: TRBJ1-2; clone_size: -; cdr3_nt: TGTGCCTCACAGGGGGAATACGTTCCAGGCTACACCTTC; cdr3_aa: CASQGEYVPGYTF
v_call: TRBV12-2; d_call: -; j_call: TRBJ1-2; clone_size: -; cdr3_nt: TGTGCAAGTCGCTTAGACAGCCCTGGCTATGGCTACACCTTC; cdr3_aa: CASRLDSPGYGYTF
v_call: TRBV4-2; d_call: -; j_call: TRBJ1-5; clone_size: -; cdr3_nt: TGTGCCAGCAGCCAGGGGGCTCAGCCCCAGCATTTT; cdr3_aa: CASSQGAQPQHF
v_call: TRBV5-1; d_call: -; j_call: TRBJ1-1; clone_size: -; cdr3_nt: TGCGCCAGCAGCTCACAGATGAACACTGAAGCTTTCTTT; cdr3_aa: CASSSQMNTEAFF
v_call: TRBV9; d_call: -; j_call: TRBJ1-2; clone_size: -; cdr3_nt: TGTGCCAGCAGCGGTTGGACTTTTGGCGGCTACACCTTC; cdr3_aa: CASSGWTFGGYTF
v_call: TRBV28; d_call: TRBD2; j_call: TRBJ2-1; clone_size: -; cdr3_nt: TGTGCCAGCAGTGGCACCCTAGCGGATACTTACAATGAGCAGTTCTTC; cdr3_aa: CASSGTLADTYNEQFF
v_call: TRBV30; d_call: -; j_call: TRBJ1-5; clone_size: -; cdr3_nt: TGTGCCTGGAGTTCAGGGGACAATCAGCCCCAGCATTTT; cdr3_aa: CAWSSGDNQPQHF
v_call: TRBV3-1/TRBV3-2; d_call: -; j_call: TRBJ2-3; clone_size: few; cdr3_nt: TGTGCCAGCAGCCCCTGGCGGGGAGATACGCAGTATTTT; cdr3_aa: CASSPWRGDTQYF
v_call: TRBV11-2; d_call: -; j_call: TRBJ2-7; clone_size: -; cdr3_nt: TGTGCCAGCCGCGGAGAACCGGCCTACGAGCAGTACTTC; cdr3_aa: CASRGEPAYEQYF
v_call: TRBV10-2; d_call: -; j_call: TRBJ2-7; clone_size: -; cdr3_nt: TGCGCCAGCAGTGGAGGAACGGGGAGCTACGAGCAGTACTTC; cdr3_aa: CASSGGTGSYEQYF
v_call: TRBV7-2; d_call: TRBD1; j_call: TRBJ1-5; clone_size: -; cdr3_nt: TGTGCCAGCAGCCCAGGGACAGGGTATCAGCCCCAGCATTTT; cdr3_aa: CASSPGTGYQPQHF
v_call: TRBV24-1; d_call: TRBD1; j_call: TRBJ2-1; clone_size: once; cdr3_nt: TGTGCCACCAGTGATCGTAGACCGGGACAGGGCAGTATGTTCTTC; cdr3_aa: CATSDRRPGQGSMFF
v_call: TRBV27; d_call: -; j_call: TRBJ1-5; clone_size: -; cdr3_nt: TGTGCCAGCAGTGCTGGACAGTATAGCAATCAGCCCCAGCATTTT; cdr3_aa: CASSAGQYSNQPQHF
v_call: TRBV9; d_call: -; j_call: TRBJ2-7; clone_size: -; cdr3_nt: TGTGCCAGCAGCGTAGAGGGGGAGCCCTTGGCGCAGTACTTC; cdr3_aa: CASSVEGEPLAQYF
v_call: TRBV2; d_call: -; j_call: TRBJ2-7; clone_size: -; cdr3_nt: TGTGCCAGCAGTGGGACACGGGGGTCCTACGAGCAGTACTTC; cdr3_aa: CASSGTRGSYEQYF
v_call: TRBV13; d_call: TRBD2; j_call: TRBJ2-5; clone_size: -; cdr3_nt: TGTGCCAGCAGAACAGGAGCGGGGGGCTATCAAGAGACCCAGTACTTC; cdr3_aa: CASRTGAGGYQETQYF
v_call: TRBV5-1; d_call: TRBD2; j_call: TRBJ2-5; clone_size: few; cdr3_nt: TGCGCCAGCAGCTGGCGGGGGGGCGGTGAGACCCAGTACTTC; cdr3_aa: CASSWRGGGETQYF
v_call: TRBV20-1; d_call: -; j_call: TRBJ1-5; clone_size: -; cdr3_nt: TGCAGTGCTAGAGACGGGGGGGCCCAGCATTTT; cdr3_aa: CSARDGGAQHF
v_call: TRBV9; d_call: TRBD2; j_call: TRBJ2-5; clone_size: -; cdr3_nt: TGTGCCAGCAGCGTAAATCCTAGCGGGACGAGGGAGACCCAGTACTTC; cdr3_aa: CASSVNPSGTRETQYF
v_call: TRBV15; d_call: -; j_call: TRBJ1-5; clone_size: -; cdr3_nt: TGTGCCACCAGCAGAGATCGTGGCAATCAGCCCCAGCATTTT; cdr3_aa: CATSRDRGNQPQHF
v_call: TRBV6-5; d_call: TRBD1; j_call: TRBJ1-3; clone_size: -; cdr3_nt: TGTGCCAGCACGTTAATGAGGGGGCCCAACACCATATATTTT; cdr3_aa: CASTLMRGPNTIYF
v_call: TRBV6-5; d_call: TRBD2; j_call: TRBJ2-4; clone_size: -; cdr3_nt: TGTGCCAGCCGGGAGGGGTCCAAAAACATTCAGTACTTC; cdr3_aa: CASREGSKNIQYF
v_call: TRBV6-5; d_call: -; j_call: TRBJ2-3; clone_size: -; cdr3_nt: TGTGCCAGCAGTTACGGGGGGGCAATGTCAGATACGCAGTATTTT; cdr3_aa: CASSYGGAMSDTQYF
v_call: TRBV18; d_call: -; j_call: TRBJ1-5; clone_size: few; cdr3_nt: TGTGCCAGCTCACCTACACCCGGACATGGCAATCAGCCCCAGCATTTT; cdr3_aa: CASSPTPGHGNQPQHF
v_call: TRBV18; d_call: -; j_call: TRBJ1-2; clone_size: -; cdr3_nt: TGTGCCAGCTCACAAGAAGCTCTTGTTCCGGGGACAATGCGTGGCTACACCTTC; cdr3_aa: CASSQEALVPGTMRGYTF
v_call: TRBV6-1; d_call: -; j_call: TRBJ1-2; clone_size: -; cdr3_nt: TGTGCCAGCAGTGACGGGGAGCAGTACTATGGCTACACCTTC; cdr3_aa: CASSDGEQYYGYTF
v_call: TRBV28; d_call: TRBD1; j_call: TRBJ1-2; clone_size: -; cdr3_nt: TGTGCCAGCAGTTTGGGACAGGGCGGTGGCTACACCTTC; cdr3_aa: CASSLGQGGGYTF
v_call: TRBV6-5; d_call: -; j_call: TRBJ2-7; clone_size: -; cdr3_nt: TGTGCCAGCATCGACACGTTCTCCTACGAGCAGTACTTC; cdr3_aa: CASIDTFSYEQYF
v_call: TRBV6-5; d_call: TRBD1; j_call: TRBJ2-7; clone_size: -; cdr3_nt: TGTGCCAGCAGTTACGGAACAGGGGCCGAGCAGTACTTC; cdr3_aa: CASSYGTGAEQYF
v_call: TRBV6-4; d_call: -; j_call: TRBJ1-1; clone_size: -; cdr3_nt: TGTGCCAGCAGTGAGGTGTACGGGGTAGCCACTGAAGCTTTCTTT; cdr3_aa: CASSEVYGVATEAFF
v_call: TRBV5-1; d_call: -; j_call: TRBJ2-3; clone_size: -; cdr3_nt: TGCGCCAGCAGCTTGACAGGGTTAGATACGCAGTATTTT; cdr3_aa: CASSLTGLDTQYF
v_call: TRBV9; d_call: -; j_call: TRBJ1-2; clone_size: -; cdr3_nt: TGTGCCAGCAGCCCTACTTCGTATTATGGCTACACCTTC; cdr3_aa: CASSPTSYYGYTF
v_call: TRBV7-2; d_call: TRBD1; j_call: TRBJ1-5; clone_size: -; cdr3_nt: TGTGCCAGCAGCCCCGACAGGGTTCAGCCCCAGCATTTT; cdr3_aa: CASSPDRVQPQHF
v_call: TRBV9; d_call: -; j_call: TRBJ1-2; clone_size: -; cdr3_nt: TGTGCCAGCAGCGAGACGGGAGCTAACTATGGCTACACCTTC; cdr3_aa: CASSETGANYGYTF
v_call: TRBV19; d_call: TRBD1; j_call: TRBJ1-5; clone_size: -; cdr3_nt: TGTGCCAGCCACCTCAACAGGGGGCATCAGCCCCAGCATTTT; cdr3_aa: CASHLNRGHQPQHF
v_call: TRBV2; d_call: -; j_call: TRBJ1-6; clone_size: -; cdr3_nt: TGTGCCGGAAGAACGGGTTCGGGGTCACCCCTCCACTTT; cdr3_aa: CAGRTGSGSPLHF
v_call: TRBV5-1; d_call: TRBD1; j_call: TRBJ1-2; clone_size: -; cdr3_nt: TGCGCCAGCAGCTTGGTACTAATGGACAGGGCTAACTATGGCTACACCTTC; cdr3_aa: CASSLVLMDRANYGYTF
v_call: TRBV6-5; d_call: -; j_call: TRBJ2-1; clone_size: -; cdr3_nt: TGTGCCAGCAGTTGGGGCGCCTACAATGAGCAGTTCTTC; cdr3_aa: CASSWGAYNEQFF
v_call: TRBV15; d_call: TRBD1; j_call: TRBJ2-2; clone_size: -; cdr3_nt: TGTGCCACCAGCAGGGGACAGCCGAACACCGGGGAGCTGTTTTTT; cdr3_aa: CATSRGQPNTGELFF